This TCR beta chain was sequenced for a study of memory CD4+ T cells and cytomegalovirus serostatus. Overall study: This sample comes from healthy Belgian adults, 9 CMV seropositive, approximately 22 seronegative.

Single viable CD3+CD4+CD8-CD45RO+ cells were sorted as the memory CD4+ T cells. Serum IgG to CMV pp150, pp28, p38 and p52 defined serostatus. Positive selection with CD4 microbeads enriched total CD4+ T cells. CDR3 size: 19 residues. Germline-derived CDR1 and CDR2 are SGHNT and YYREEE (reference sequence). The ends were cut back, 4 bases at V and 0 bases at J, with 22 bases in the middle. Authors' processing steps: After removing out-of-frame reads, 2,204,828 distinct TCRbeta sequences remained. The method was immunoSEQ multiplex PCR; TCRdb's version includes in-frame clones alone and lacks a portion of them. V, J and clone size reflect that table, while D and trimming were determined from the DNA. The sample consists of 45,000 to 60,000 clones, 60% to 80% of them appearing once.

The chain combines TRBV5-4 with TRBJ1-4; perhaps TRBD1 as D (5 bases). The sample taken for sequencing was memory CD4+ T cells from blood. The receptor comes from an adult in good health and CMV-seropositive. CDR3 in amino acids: CASSPAVGREKATNEKLFF. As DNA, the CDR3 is TGTGCCAGCAGCCCGGCGGTGGGCAGGGAGAAAGCAACTAATGAAAAACTGTTTTTT.